These T cell receptor beta chains were read from a single sample in a study of blood T cell repertoires in COVID-19. TCRdb's copy holds only in-frame clones and misses some; the assay was immunoSEQ multiplex PCR. The data contain 300,000 to 350,000 clones, over 80% of them singletons. The sequenced material came from peripheral blood. These receptors originate from a man aged 30-40 years with COVID-19, enrolled during active disease. Each CDR3 is given with its conserved first and last residue. D genes are given only for firm matches. The size entry is marked missing in some rows and otherwise reads once, few, many or a size class.

clone_size d_call j_call v_call cdr3_length cdr3_nt cdr3_aa
. TRBD1 TRBJ2-1 TRBV19 14 TGTGCCAGTAAACCGGGACAGGGCTACAATGAGCAGTTCTTC CASKPGQGYNEQFF
. TRBD1 TRBJ2-1 TRBV7-9 16 TGTGCCAGCAGCTTCCCCGGGACAGGGGGAGACAATGAGCAGTTCTTC CASSFPGTGGDNEQFF
. TRBD2 TRBJ2-1 TRBV12-3/TRBV12-4 13 TGTGCCAGCAGTCGGACTAGCATAAATGAGCAGTTCTTC CASSRTSINEQFF
once TRBD1 TRBJ2-1 TRBV10-3 15 TGTGCCATCAGTGAGGAGGGGGCCACCTACAATGAGCAGTTCTTC CAISEEGATYNEQFF
once . TRBJ1-1 TRBV7-8 14 TGTGCCAGCAGCCCCCGGACGGGGGGGACTGAAGCTTTCTTT CASSPRTGGTEAFF
. TRBD2 TRBJ2-3 TRBV25-1 16 TGTGCCAGCAGTGAGCATAGCGGGGGGGCAAGAGATACGCAGTATTTT CASSEHSGGARDTQYF
once TRBD2 TRBJ2-1 TRBV7-3 18 TGTGCCAGCAGCTTAAGCGGGAGCGGACCGAGCTCCTACAATGAGCAGTTCTTC CASSLSGSGPSSYNEQFF
. TRBD2 TRBJ2-3 TRBV28 15 TGTGCCAGCAGAGAGAGACTAGCGGTAGAAGATACGCAGTATTTT CASRERLAVEDTQYF
. . TRBJ1-2 TRBV5-1 16 TGCGCCAGCAGCCGAATAGGAGGAGGTGATCTCTATGACTACACCTTC CASSRIGGGDLYDYTF
once . TRBJ1-2 TRBV11-2 15 TGTGCCAGCAGCTTTCCCGGCGGGGGCGCGAGTGGCTACACCTTC CASSFPGGGASGYTF
. . TRBJ1-5 TRBV5-5 16 TGTGCCAGCACCTGGGCGGGGGTAGGAAGCAATCAGCCCCAGCATTTT CASTWAGVGSNQPQHF
. TRBD1 TRBJ2-3 TRBV10-3 15 TGTGCCATCAGGCCGGACAGGGGGTGGACAGATACGCAGTATTTT CAIRPDRGWTDTQYF
. TRBD1 TRBJ2-7 TRBV19 14 TGTGCCAGTAGGGGACAGGGGGCAACCTACGAGCAGTACTTC CASRGQGATYEQYF
few . TRBJ2-2 TRBV30 12 TGTGCCTACAGGGCGCCCACCGGGGAGCTGTTTTTT CAYRAPTGELFF
once TRBD1 TRBJ1-5 TRBV7-2 15 TGTGCCAGCAGCTTCACAGGGGCCCTCAATCAGCCCCAGCATTTT CASSFTGALNQPQHF
. . TRBJ1-2 TRBV12-3/TRBV12-4 12 TGTGCCAGCAGCCAGGACAGCTATGGCTACACCTTC CASSQDSYGYTF
. TRBD1 TRBJ1-4 TRBV19 15 TGTGCCAGTGGGGACAGGGGGACAACTAATGAAAAACTGTTTTTT CASGDRGTTNEKLFF
. . TRBJ2-1 TRBV25-1 15 TGTGCCAGCACCGACCGGGCGGGACGGTACAATGAGCAGTTCTTC CASTDRAGRYNEQFF
. . TRBJ1-1 TRBV13 19 TGTGCCAGCAGCACCAGCCCAGGACAGTTCCATGAAGTGAACACTGAAGCTTTCTTT CASSTSPGQFHEVNTEAFF
. TRBD2 TRBJ2-1 TRBV10-3 14 TGTGCCATCAGAAGTTCGCGGGAGGGCAATGAGCAGTTCTTC CAIRSSREGNEQFF
few TRBD2 TRBJ2-1 TRBV24-1 16 TGTGCCACCAGTGGCAATCTAGCGGGAGTTTCCAATGAGCAGTTCTTC CATSGNLAGVSNEQFF
once TRBD1 TRBJ1-2 TRBV27 15 TGTGCCAGCAGTCCCCTGACAGGGTGGGAGTATGGCTACACCTTC CASSPLTGWEYGYTF
once . TRBJ2-5 TRBV5-6 14 TGTGCCAGCAGCGTTTACAGGGCCCAAGAGACCCAGTACTTC CASSVYRAQETQYF
. TRBD1 TRBJ1-6 TRBV10-3 18 TGTGCCATCAGTAGGAGTGGGACAGGGGGCTCCTATAATTCACCCCTCCACTTT CAISRSGTGGSYNSPLHF
. . TRBJ1-5 TRBV12-5 14 TGTGCTAGTGGTTTGGGACAGAGCAATCAGCCCCAGCATTTT CASGLGQSNQPQHF
. TRBD2 TRBJ2-3 TRBV5-4 13 TGTGCCAGCAGCTTTAGCGGGCCAGATACGCAGTATTTT CASSFSGPDTQYF
. TRBD1 TRBJ2-7 TRBV7-2 14 TGTGCCAGCAGCTTCGGACAGGGTTCCTACGAGCAGTACTTC CASSFGQGSYEQYF
. TRBD1 TRBJ1-1 TRBV7-3 14 TGTGCCAGCAGCTTCCCGGGACAGGGCACTGAAGCTTTCTTT CASSFPGQGTEAFF
. . TRBJ2-1 TRBV4-3 14 TGCGCCAGCAGCCAAGTTGGGGACAATGATGAGCAGTTCTTC CASSQVGDNDEQFF
. . TRBJ2-1 TRBV19 15 TGTGCCAGTAGTATCAACAGGCACTCCTACAATGAGCAGTTCTTC CASSINRHSYNEQFF
. . TRBJ2-5 TRBV11-2 12 TGTGCCAGCAGCTTAGACAGAGAGACCCAGTACTTC CASSLDRETQYF
. TRBD1 TRBJ1-5 TRBV7-9 16 TGTGCCAGCAGCTCCTCTAGGACAGGGTTAAATCAGCCCCAGCATTTT CASSSSRTGLNQPQHF
. . TRBJ1-1 TRBV27 15 TGTGCCAGCAGTTTACTTTCCAGGGTCGACACTGAAGCTTTCTTT CASSLLSRVDTEAFF
. TRBD2 TRBJ2-1 TRBV27 15 TGTGCCAGCAGTTTCACGGCGGGAGTGTACAATGAGCAGTTCTTC CASSFTAGVYNEQFF
. TRBD1 TRBJ2-7 TRBV11-3 15 TGTGCCAGCAGCTTAGCTCCGGGACAGGCCTACGAGCAGTACTTC CASSLAPGQAYEQYF
. TRBD1 TRBJ1-2 TRBV4-3 16 TGCGCCAGCAGCCAATTCGGGACAGGGGCAAACTATGGCTACACCTTC CASSQFGTGANYGYTF
. . TRBJ1-1 TRBV6-5 13 TGTGCCAGCAGTTATCAGATGAACACTGAAGCTTTCTTT CASSYQMNTEAFF
. . TRBJ1-1 TRBV19 14 TGTGCCAGTAGTATACCCAGAATGAACACTGAAGCTTTCTTT CASSIPRMNTEAFF
. TRBD2 TRBJ2-3 TRBV4-1 18 TGCGCCAGCAGCCGAGGACTAGCGGGGGGGCTAGGCACAGATACGCAGTATTTT CASSRGLAGGLGTDTQYF
few TRBD2 TRBJ2-1 TRBV5-1 13 TGCGCCAGCAGCGGGAGCGGGGGTAATGAGCAGTTCTTC CASSGSGGNEQFF
. TRBD1 TRBJ1-1 TRBV6-5 16 TGTGCCAGCAGTTCCGGGACAGGGGTTCTGAACACTGAAGCTTTCTTT CASSSGTGVLNTEAFF
. TRBD2 TRBJ2-3 TRBV3-1/TRBV3-2 14 TGTGCCAGCAGCCAAGCCCTAGCGGGGGAGACGCAGTATTTT CASSQALAGETQYF
. . TRBJ1-5 TRBV7-9 17 TGTGCCAGCAGCGCTTCCGGGTGGGGAGAAGGCAATCAGCCCCAGCATTTT CASSASGWGEGNQPQHF
. . TRBJ2-7 TRBV5-5 17 TGTGCCAGCAGCTTGGTCCCCCTGGGGGCTACAGCCTACGAGCAGTACTTC CASSLVPLGATAYEQYF
. TRBD1 TRBJ2-3 TRBV3-1/TRBV3-2 17 TGTGCCAGCAGCCTATGGGGGGACAGGGAAAGCACAGATACGCAGTATTTT CASSLWGDRESTDTQYF
. . TRBJ2-5 TRBV27 17 TGTGCCAGCAGTTTAGATTGGGGCTCAGGAGATCAAGAGACCCAGTACTTC CASSLDWGSGDQETQYF
. TRBD1 TRBJ2-7 TRBV19 14 TGTGCCAGTAGTCTGCGACAGGGCATCTACGAGCAGTACTTC CASSLRQGIYEQYF
. . TRBJ2-5 TRBV19 14 TGTGCCAGTAGTATTTTGGCAGGGGTAGAGACCCAGTACTTC CASSILAGVETQYF
. TRBD1 TRBJ2-5 TRBV6-4 14 TGTGCCAGCACCTGGGACAGGGGGCAAGAGACCCAGTACTTC CASTWDRGQETQYF
few . TRBJ1-1 TRBV28 13 TGTGCCAGCAGTTTGGACACCAACACTGAAGCTTTCTTT CASSLDTNTEAFF
. TRBD2 TRBJ2-3 TRBV9 16 TGTGCCAGCAGCGCAGGACTAGCGGGGGTGGTTAATACGCAGTATTTT CASSAGLAGVVNTQYF
. . TRBJ1-1 TRBV15 14 TGTGCCACCAGCAGAGTTTCAGGGGTTGCTGAAGCTTTCTTT CATSRVSGVAEAFF
. TRBD2 TRBJ2-3 TRBV4-2 17 TGTGCCAGCAGCCGCACGCTAGCGGGGGGGCCGCCAGATACGCAGTATTTT CASSRTLAGGPPDTQYF